The 27 T cell receptor beta chains listed next were all sequenced from one sample in a study of post-analysis software for immune sequencing data. Findings of the study overall: Five or six TRBV segments, TRBV5-6, TRBV5-1 and TRBV20-1 among them, were found more frequent in patients than controls.

No antigen has been identified for these receptors. The library was made from cDNA and included unique molecular identifiers. One entry per CDR3 protein results from TCRdb running MiXCR on the PCR reads. The sample includes 550,000 to 700,000 distinct CDR3 sequences, around 47% of them seen just once. The sample taken for sequencing was blood. All receptors come from a girl between 10 and 17 years old with multiple sclerosis.

J is TRBJ1-5 and V is TRBV20-1; D possibly corresponds to TRBD1 (5 bases). V was pared by 5 bases and J by 2 bases, with 10 bases between. The CDR3 runs to 13 residues. Germline values: CDR1 DFQATT, CDR2 SNEGSKA (reference sequence). CDR3 region: CSAPAGGNQPQHF. Written as DNA, the CDR3 is TGCAGTGCTCCGGCGGGGGGCAATCAGCCCCAGCATTTT.

This clonotype has a handful of counts. The rearrangement uses TRBV12-3 or TRBV12-4 and TRBJ2-1; D possibly corresponds to TRBD2 (6 bases). This CDR3 is built from 13 residues. V dropped 7 bases and J dropped 9 bases, with 16 bases sitting between them. This CDR3 reads CASKVRETGEQFF. In DNA, the CDR3 is TGTGCCAGCAAGGTCCGGGAGACGGGTGAGCAGTTCTTC.

The rearrangement uses TRBV3-1 and TRBJ1-1; a possible D gene is TRBD1 (6 bases). Trimming removed 5 bases from V and 4 bases from J, with 11 bases in between. This CDR3 contains 13 residues. Germline CDR1 is LGHDT and CDR2 is YNNKEL (reference sequence). CDR3 bases: TGTGCCAGCAGCGGGAAAGGGGGCACTGAAGCTTTCTTT. Amino acid sequence: CASSGKGGTEAFF.

This clonotype has a handful of counts. The genes are TRBV18 and TRBJ1-5; possible D gene TRBD1, 5 bases. Germline values: CDR1 KGHSH, CDR2 LQKENI. The CDR3 covers 15 residues. Deletions cut 0 bases from V and 7 bases from J, with 13 bases between. CDR3 region: CASSPPGPGYQPQHF. CDR3 sequence (DNA): TGTGCCAGCTCACCACCCGGGCCAGGGTACCAGCCCCAGCATTTT.

The chain joins TRBV20-1 to TRBJ2-5; no reliable D call. Germline V CDR1 and CDR2: DFQATT, SNEGSKA (reference sequence). The CDR3 totals 13 residues. The V end was cut by 2 bases, the J end by 0 bases, with 7 bases between. The CDR3 loop is CSARTRYQETQYF. The CDR3 DNA reads TGCAGTGCTAGAACCCGGTACCAAGAGACCCAGTACTTC.

The CDR3 DNA sequence: TGCGCCAGCAGCTGGGGGACAGGGATTACCTACGAGCAGTACTTC. Translating it yields CASSWGTGITYEQYF. V is TRBV5-1 and J is TRBJ2-7, with 9 bases that match TRBD1. Germline CDR1 SGHRS, CDR2 YFSETQ. Trimming removed 3 bases from V and 2 bases from J; junction bases left unmatched: 6. The CDR3 is made up of 15 amino acids.

The chain uses TRBV20-1 and TRBJ1-2; D is possibly TRBD1 (6 bases). Trimming stripped 6 bases from V and 3 bases from J, with 11 bases between. The CDR3 has 12 amino acids. Germline V gene lookup returns CDR1 DFQATT and CDR2 SNEGSKA (reference sequence). Here the CDR3 reads CSANKGDYGYTF. The CDR3, as DNA: TGCAGTGCGAATAAGGGGGACTATGGCTACACCTTC.

The chain carries TRBV27 and TRBJ2-5, with D possibly TRBD2 on 7 matching bases. The germline gives CDR1 MNHEY, CDR2 SMNVEV (reference sequence). The CDR3 consists of 16 residues. The V gene lost 2 bases and the J gene lost 1 base, with 14 bases spanning the gap. CDR3 coding DNA: TGTGCCAGCAGTTTAGTGGCGGGGGCTATCCAAGAGACCCAGTACTTC. This encodes CASSLVAGAIQETQYF.

This clonotype was detected only a few times. This chain uses TRBV9 with TRBJ1-2; no firm D call. The CDR3 totals 11 residues. Germline CDR1 reads SGDLS; CDR2 reads YYNGEE. Trimming left V 7 bases short and J 4 bases short, with 8 bases between. The CDR3 DNA follows: TGTGCCAGCGGGCAGGTCTATGGCTACACCTTC. Amino acid sequence: CASGQVYGYTF.

Here the CDR3 DNA reads TGTGCCAGTAGTATAGATCCCCACAGGGGCGTCGAGCAGTTCTTC. Encoded protein: CASSIDPHRGVEQFF. The V gene is TRBV19, the J gene TRBJ2-1; 7 bases align to TRBD1. Germline V lookup: CDR1 LNHDA, CDR2 SQIVND (reference sequence). V was clipped by 0 bases and J by 10 bases; unmatched bases: 9. There are 15 residues in the CDR3.

This clonotype was counted once. The rearrangement uses TRBV5-1 and TRBJ2-7; D is possibly TRBD1 or TRBD2 (5 bases each). Trimming pared 4 bases from V and 11 bases from J, leaving 19 bases between. Germline V lookup: CDR1 SGHRS, CDR2 YFSETQ. This CDR3 contains 13 residues. CDR3 sequence reads: CASSQGTATQEYF. In DNA, the CDR3 is TGCGCCAGCAGCCAAGGGACCGCTACTCAGGAGTACTTC.

This clonotype has more than one count but fewer than ten. The genes are TRBV7-9 and TRBJ2-3; the match to TRBD2 covers 8 bases. This CDR3 region has 15 residues. Germline V gene data show CDR1 as SEHNR and CDR2 as FQNEAQ (reference sequence). V lost 2 bases and J lost 2; bases outside the gene matches: 3. The CDR3 sequence is CASSLLAGTTDTQYF. Here the CDR3 DNA reads TGTGCCAGCAGCTTATTAGCGGGAACCACAGATACGCAGTATTTT.

This clonotype was found many times. V is TRBV4-1 and J is TRBJ2-5; 9 bases match TRBD2. CDR1 MGHRA and CDR2 YSYEKL come from the germline V gene. The CDR3 spans 17 residues. With V trimmed by 0 bases and J by 1 base, 6 bases remained unmatched. The CDR3 sequence is CASSQDRKRGAQETQYF. The CDR3 DNA follows: TGCGCCAGCAGCCAAGATCGGAAGCGGGGGGCCCAAGAGACCCAGTACTTC.

V is TRBV3-1 and J is TRBJ2-1; 12 bases are a match to TRBD2. Germline CDR1 and CDR2: LGHDT and YNNKEL (reference sequence). CDR3 length: 16 amino acids. The ends lost 2 bases at V and 4 bases at J; junction bases unmatched: 3. This CDR3 reads CASSQLGLAGYNEQFF. As DNA, the CDR3 is TGTGCCAGCAGCCAACTGGGACTAGCGGGTTACAATGAGCAGTTCTTC.

This clonotype was observed a handful of times. The J gene is TRBJ1-2, the V gene TRBV12-3 or TRBV12-4; TRBD1 might be the D (6 bases). This CDR3 comprises 14 residues. V was pared by 4 bases and J by 0 bases, with 9 bases between. The CDR3 bases are TGTGCCAGCAGTTGGACAGCGGCTAACTATGGCTACACCTTC. It is translated as CASSWTAANYGYTF.

The V gene is TRBV5-1, the J gene TRBJ1-5, with D unresolved. V dropped 4 bases and J dropped 1 base, with 9 bases sitting between them. Germline V CDR1 and CDR2: SGHRS, YFSETQ. This CDR3 has 14 residues. CDR3 residues: CASSRGESNQPQHF. The CDR3 DNA follows: TGCGCCAGCAGCCGAGGAGAGAGCAATCAGCCCCAGCATTTT. Complete variable domain (other parts from reference TRBV5-1 and TRBJ1-5): KAGVTQTPRYLIKTRGQQVTLSCSPISGHRSVSWYQQTPGQGLQFLFEYFSETQRNKGNFPGRFSGRQFSNSRSEMNVSTLELGDSALYLCASSRGESNQPQHFGDGTRLSIL.

The chain combines TRBV6-1 with TRBJ2-1, with D unclear. The CDR3 length is 16 residues. V dropped 1 base and J dropped 0 bases, with 10 bases sitting between them. CDR1 is MNHNS and CDR2 is SASEGT in the germline V gene. CDR3 coding DNA: TGTGCCAGCAGTGAAGAATGGGGAAGCTCCTACAATGAGCAGTTCTTC. Amino acid sequence: CASSEEWGSSYNEQFF.

The V gene is TRBV20-1, the J gene TRBJ2-5; 7 bases match TRBD1. V shed 6 bases, J shed 5 bases, and the junction held 12 bases outside the gene matches. This CDR3 spans 14 amino acids. CDR1 and CDR2 from the germline V gene are DFQATT and SNEGSKA (reference sequence). Here the CDR3 reads CSAVPTTGEETQYF. The DNA for the CDR3 is TGCAGTGCCGTTCCTACAACAGGGGAGGAGACCCAGTACTTC.

This clonotype came up a few times. The CDR3 loop reads CASSEQIGGYTF. The CDR3 DNA is TGTGCCAGCAGTGAACAAATAGGGGGCTACACCTTC. V is TRBV2 and J is TRBJ1-2; D is unclear. The V and J ends lost 2 bases and 8 bases respectively, with 9 bases between them. Germline V CDR1 and CDR2: SNHLY, FYNNEI. This CDR3 has 12 amino acids.

This rearrangement joins TRBV27 to TRBJ1-5; 8 bases map to TRBD1. Germline V gene sequence: CDR1 MNHEY, CDR2 SMNVEV (reference sequence). V lost 5 bases and J lost 2; bases outside the gene matches: 20. The CDR3 consists of 20 residues. The CDR3 reads CASSPSDREGMAMGNQPQHF. The CDR3 coding sequence is TGTGCCAGCAGTCCCTCGGACAGGGAGGGGATGGCGATGGGCAATCAGCCCCAGCATTTT.

This clonotype occurred once. This rearrangement joins TRBV20-1 to TRBJ1-2, with 8 bases that match TRBD1. CDR3 length equals 11 residues. Germline assignment: CDR1 DFQATT and CDR2 SNEGSKA (reference sequence). In nucleotides, the CDR3 is TGCGGAGGAGAGACAGGGGCTGGCTACACCTTC. Encoded protein: CGGETGAGYTF.

Concerning this clonotype: Germline is not matched at one junction end, which may reflect a read error. J is TRBJ2-1 and V is TRBV7-9; possibly TRBD2 for D (5 bases). The CDR3 has 13 amino acids. The germline CDR1 and CDR2 sequences are SEHNR and FQNEAQ (reference sequence). Written as DNA, the CDR3 is TGTGCCAGCAGCCTAGCCCAGTACAATGAGCAGTTCTTC. It encodes CASSLAQYNEQFF.

The chain links TRBV5-1 to TRBJ2-7, with TRBD2 identical over 11 bases. V lost 3 bases to trimming and J lost 2 bases; unmatched junction nucleotides: 10. This CDR3 contains 17 residues. Germline V lookup: CDR1 SGHRS, CDR2 YFSETQ. CDR3 in amino acids: CASSSGLTSGDAYEQYF. Written as DNA, the CDR3 is TGCGCCAGCAGCTCTGGACTGACTAGCGGGGATGCCTACGAGCAGTACTTC.

This clonotype was recorded a few times. This rearrangement joins TRBV5-1 to TRBJ2-2; 10 bases map to TRBD1. After removal of 4 bases from V and 7 bases from J, the junction contained 4 bases not matched to a gene. CDR1 is SGHRS, CDR2 YFSETQ, per germline. CDR3 length: 14 residues. In DNA, the CDR3 is TGCGCCAGCAGCCTCGGGACAGGGGTCGGGGAGCTGTTTTTT. Its translation: CASSLGTGVGELFF.

The genes are TRBV29-1 and TRBJ1-1, with TRBD1 identical over 7 bases. V shed 5 bases and J 1 base; nucleotides not matched to a gene: 7. Germline-derived CDR1 and CDR2 are SQVTM and ANQGSEA. The CDR3 is 14 amino acids. The CDR3, as DNA: TGCAGCGTTAACAGGGGCGGTGCGAACACTGAAGCTTTCTTT. Translated, it gives CSVNRGGANTEAFF.

The chain carries TRBV29-1 and TRBJ2-3; possible D gene TRBD1, 6 bases. CDR3 length equals 16 residues. The V end was cut by 5 bases, the J end by 2 bases, with 20 bases between. Germline loops: CDR1 SQVTM, CDR2 ANQGSEA. In DNA form, the CDR3 reads TGCAGCGTTCGATCTTGGGGGCAGGGATACACAGATACGCAGTATTTT. This encodes CSVRSWGQGYTDTQYF.

This clonotype was seen once. The rearrangement links TRBV29-1 to TRBJ1-1; D is uncertain. V was pared by 4 bases and J by 2 bases, with 11 bases between. CDR3 size: 13 residues. Per germline, CDR1 SQVTM and CDR2 ANQGSEA. CDR3 residues: CSVGVSGNTEAFF. The CDR3 region has the DNA TGCAGCGTTGGAGTATCTGGAAACACTGAAGCTTTCTTT.